The present TCR beta chain was sequenced within a study of T cell repertoires in cytomegalovirus infection. Study overall: An indication of both CMV infection and matching HLA type came from public TCR beta signatures. Notes on the study in general: Pooled public TCR beta family frequency picked out CMV carriers with the relevant HLA. Dominating the ex vivo response were HLA-C-restricted CMV-specific TCR beta clonotypes.

The CDR3 runs 16 residues. From germline, CDR1 is SGHDT and CDR2 YYEEEE. Between the trimmed V and J ends, which lost 2 bases and 1 base, there was a span of 15 bases. Points on this clonotype: No antigen is known for it.

MiXCR, applied by TCRdb to the reads, yields one record per CDR3 protein. Seen here are a few hundred thousand distinct CDR3 sequences, roughly 15% observed once, and the top ten hold about 12%. Input material: PBMCs. The chain links TRBV5-6 to TRBJ1-1; D might be TRBD1 (6 bases). The clonotype comes from a human donor in good health (CMV status not recorded). Some clones in this sample may be carry-over from other donors' samples. CDR3 loop: CASSFWQGKPNTEAFF. CDR3 DNA sequence: TGTGCCAGCAGCTTCTGGCAGGGGAAGCCGAACACTGAAGCTTTCTTT.